The clone carrying this T cell receptor (beta chain) was seen a few times. This specimen belongs to a study of beta chain features in type 1 diabetes. The authors reverse transcribed all of the isolated RNA, so sequencing captured expressed TCRB transcripts. Measured with immunoSEQ multiplex PCR; TCRdb has only the in-frame clones, and not every one. The data contain roughly 300,000 clones, approximately 8.2% of them singletons. Trimming removed 4 bases at V and 7 bases at J, with 5 bases between. Per germline, CDR1 SNHLY and CDR2 FYNNEI. This CDR3 contains 10 residues. The authors obtained over 95% purity in all sorted populations.

The clonotype originates from a woman aged 18-29 years in good health. This rearrangement joins TRBV2 to TRBJ2-7, with D uncertain. Input material: central memory CD4+ T cells from blood. The CDR3, as DNA: TGTGCCAGCAGTGTGGTTGAGCAGTACTTC. Protein sequence: CASSVVEQYF.